This TCR beta chain was identified during a study of T cell responses to AZD1222 COVID-19 vaccine (TCRdb year 2021). About the study as a whole: TCR sequencing covered roughly 230 trial participants: 200 to 220 given two doses of AZD1222 and 26 given two doses of MenACWY control vaccine. Trial participants were enrolled into age subgroups of 18-55, 56-69 and 70-plus years, which contained roughly 140, 27 and 60 TCR-sequenced participants, respectively.

The CDR3 regions of human TCRbeta chains were analyzed by immunosequencing. The source study handled its data this way. TCRs in the repertoires were compared against a reference library of SARS-CoV-2-specific TCRs that had been generated with the MIRA antigen-specificity platform. Breadth was defined as the fraction of unique TCRs that were SARS-CoV-2-associated, and depth was defined as the fraction of total T cells that were SARS-CoV-2-associated. Using the MIRA data, each spike-specific TCR was assigned both to the spike region to which the TCR was reactive and to a CD4 or CD8 class. Log10-transformed breadth and depth values were compared by one-way ANOVA with Sidak's multiple comparisons tests. This is the immuneACCESS table as TCRdb keeps it, with only in-frame sequences that have V and J called. A part of the clones is gone; compared with another copy, unresolved V genes explain less than half, and the rest is unexplained. V, J and clone size are taken as reported in that table, and D and trimming were inferred from the DNA itself. The sample table shows about 170,000 clones, and about 83% are seen once. The leading ten clones occupy about 1% of the sample.

The sample's time point, from its label and the paper: about 28 days (+/-7) after the second vaccine dose. Because spike-specific TCR depth and breadth did not differ between the two schedules, AZD1222 recipients who got a second dose at roughly 4 weeks were pooled with those who got a second dose at roughly 12 weeks. Vaccinee samples came from UK trials COV001 and COV002, including a single-blind randomized controlled phase 2/3 trial of AZD1222 (ChAdOx1 nCoV-19) in healthy adults. For TCRbeta chain sequencing, PBMC samples from trial participants were taken at day 0 and at day 28 after the second dose. The paper as a whole reports these results and caveats: Spike-specific TCR breadth and depth rose significantly after two AZD1222 doses compared with day 0 and with MenACWY recipients. The 56-69-year group was small, and its depth increase did not reach significance, likely because of low power. Reportedly, close to half of the unique spike-specific TCRs recognized epitopes lying outside the regions that are mutated in the B.1.351 and B.1.1.7 variants. Participants were mostly white British and included more females than males, and it was suggested by the authors that clonal diversity may have been underestimated. Because no samples from the day 14 peak response were available, repertoires could be characterized only after the peak T cell response. CD4 TCRs associated with the vaccine covered the entire spike protein, and the dominant responses were in regions 160-218 and 743-854. Conclusions about previously exposed vaccinees are limited because only a handful of AZD1222 recipients were SARS-CoV-2 seropositive at baseline.

With respect to this clone: Which antigen it targets is not known. Base qualities are not at hand, and no much larger clone is one base apart.

Taken from cysteine to phenylalanine, the CDR3 has 16 residues. The entry retains the CDR3 DNA only, 48 bases that are in frame from base 1. V was cut back by 6 bases and J by 0 bases, leaving a gap of 15 bases between them. CDR1 and CDR2 (SEHNR, FQNEAQ) derive from the germline V gene (reference sequence). This sample comprised peripheral blood, obtained 28 days after the second AZD1222 dose. The receptor was derived from an adult who received the AZD1222 COVID-19 vaccine. The V gene is TRBV7-9 and the J gene is TRBJ2-1; the best D guess is TRBD2, with 5 bases matching. The base sequence is TGTGCCAGCAGTTCATTTGGGGAGAGCTCCTACAATGAGCAGTTCTTC. It is translated as CASSSFGESSYNEQFF.